The sequence of this TCR beta chain was determined in a study of T cells in Graves' hyperthyroidism and ophthalmopathy. This CDR3 has 13 residues. CDR1 is SGHRS and CDR2 is YFSETQ in the germline V gene. Trimming cost V 1 base and J 6 bases, with 7 bases left between them. This clonotype was recorded a few times. What it binds is not known. Study results and limitations: The model made its ophthalmopathy prediction, and onset followed a median roughly 6.5 months later.

Amplification yielded TCR beta CDR3 regions, with RNA transcripts as the source. Researchers ran a first-round RT-PCR on the TCR CDR3 using the HTBI primer set. One entry per CDR3 protein results from TCRdb running MiXCR on the multiplex PCR reads. In the table there are a few hundred thousand distinct CDR3 sequences, around a sixth of which are singletons. The sequenced sample consisted of blood. The genes are TRBV5-1 and TRBJ2-2, with D perhaps given as TRBD1 or TRBD2 (6 bases each). This sequence originates from a woman aged 50 to 65 with Graves' hyperthyroidism. The CDR3 region has the DNA TGCGCCAGCAGCTTGCGGGGGCCCGGGGAGCTGTTTTTT. Protein: CASSLRGPGELFF.